A selection of T cell receptor beta chains follows, all from one sample in a study of CD8 T cells in Susac syndrome. TCRdb reprocessed the immunoSEQ multiplex PCR reads with MiXCR, giving one entry per CDR3 protein. The sample carries 150,000 to 200,000 distinct CDR3 sequences, around 95% recorded once. The sequenced material came from CD8+ T cells from PBMCs. These receptors were collected from a human donor with multiple sclerosis. Both conserved end residues are part of each CDR3. A D gene is named only where the DNA matches it firmly. Part of the rows lack a size; the others show once, few, many or a class for expanded clones.

clone_size: -; v_call: TRBV7-9; j_call: TRBJ2-3; d_call: -; cdr3_aa: CASSPQWDPTDTQYF; cdr3_nt: TGTGCCAGCAGCCCACAATGGGACCCCACAGATACGCAGTATTTT
clone_size: -; v_call: TRBV7-8; j_call: TRBJ2-7; d_call: TRBD1; cdr3_aa: CASSPPGTGYEQYF; cdr3_nt: TGTGCCAGCAGCCCCCCCGGGACAGGCTACGAGCAGTACTTC
clone_size: once; v_call: TRBV5-1; j_call: TRBJ2-3; d_call: -; cdr3_aa: CASSLLSPSSTDTQYF; cdr3_nt: TGCGCCAGCAGCTTGTTAAGTCCCTCTAGCACAGATACGCAGTATTTT
clone_size: -; v_call: TRBV5-6; j_call: TRBJ2-1; d_call: -; cdr3_aa: CASSFTVEQFF; cdr3_nt: TGTGCCAGCAGCTTTACAGTTGAGCAGTTCTTC
clone_size: -; v_call: TRBV5-1; j_call: TRBJ2-7; d_call: TRBD2; cdr3_aa: CASSLAGASGLYEQYF; cdr3_nt: TGCGCCAGCAGCTTGGCCGGGGCTAGCGGATTATACGAGCAGTACTTC
clone_size: -; v_call: TRBV12-5; j_call: TRBJ2-1; d_call: -; cdr3_aa: CASVKTTPVGNEQFF; cdr3_nt: TGTGCTAGTGTAAAGACGACGCCCGTGGGCAATGAGCAGTTCTTC
clone_size: -; v_call: TRBV18; j_call: TRBJ2-2; d_call: -; cdr3_aa: CATTPGDTGELFF; cdr3_nt: TGTGCCACCACCCCAGGAGACACCGGGGAGCTGTTTTTT
clone_size: -; v_call: TRBV24-1; j_call: TRBJ2-3; d_call: TRBD2; cdr3_aa: CATTGQAGIVRASTDTQYF; cdr3_nt: TGTGCCACCACCGGACAAGCGGGAATAGTGAGGGCTAGCACAGATACGCAGTATTTT
clone_size: -; v_call: TRBV2; j_call: TRBJ2-4; d_call: -; cdr3_aa: CASSEPGNLNIQYF; cdr3_nt: TGTGCCAGCAGTGAACCCGGAAACTTAAACATTCAGTACTTC
clone_size: -; v_call: TRBV29-1; j_call: TRBJ1-1; d_call: -; cdr3_aa: CSVALAEAFF; cdr3_nt: TGCAGCGTTGCGCTCGCTGAAGCTTTCTTT
clone_size: -; v_call: TRBV9; j_call: TRBJ1-6; d_call: -; cdr3_aa: CASSDLGRDNSPLHF; cdr3_nt: TGTGCCAGCAGCGACCTTGGACGTGATAATTCACCCCTCCACTTT
clone_size: -; v_call: TRBV12-3/TRBV12-4; j_call: TRBJ2-1; d_call: -; cdr3_aa: CASSFLIGNEQFF; cdr3_nt: TGTGCCAGCAGTTTCTTAATAGGCAATGAGCAGTTCTTC
clone_size: -; v_call: TRBV5-1; j_call: TRBJ1-1; d_call: -; cdr3_aa: CASSLTDGTEAFF; cdr3_nt: TGCGCCAGCAGCTTGACTGATGGAACTGAAGCTTTCTTT
clone_size: -; v_call: TRBV7-9; j_call: TRBJ2-1; d_call: -; cdr3_aa: CASSSFQEQFF; cdr3_nt: TGTGCCAGCAGCTCTTTCCAGGAGCAGTTCTTC
clone_size: -; v_call: TRBV12-5; j_call: TRBJ1-1; d_call: -; cdr3_aa: CASGEIRGGNEAFF; cdr3_nt: TGTGCTAGTGGAGAAATAAGGGGGGGAAATGAAGCTTTCTTT
clone_size: -; v_call: TRBV29-1; j_call: TRBJ1-2; d_call: TRBD1; cdr3_aa: CSARDRDLFYGYTF; cdr3_nt: TGCAGCGCACGGGACAGGGATTTATTCTATGGCTACACCTTC
clone_size: -; v_call: TRBV7-2; j_call: TRBJ2-2; d_call: TRBD1; cdr3_aa: CASSLVGQGTGELFF; cdr3_nt: TGTGCCAGCAGCTTAGTGGGACAGGGCACCGGGGAGCTGTTTTTT
clone_size: -; v_call: TRBV6-5; j_call: TRBJ1-1; d_call: -; cdr3_aa: CASKNLGARTEAFF; cdr3_nt: TGTGCCAGCAAAAATCTGGGGGCGCGCACTGAAGCTTTCTTT
clone_size: -; v_call: TRBV7-9; j_call: TRBJ2-1; d_call: -; cdr3_aa: CASARGPGSYNEQFF; cdr3_nt: TGTGCCAGCGCCCGCGGGCCAGGGTCCTACAATGAGCAGTTCTTC
clone_size: -; v_call: TRBV20-1; j_call: TRBJ2-3; d_call: -; cdr3_aa: CSARALGGYSTDTQYF; cdr3_nt: TGCAGTGCTAGAGCCCTTGGGGGGTATAGCACAGATACGCAGTATTTT
clone_size: once; v_call: TRBV9; j_call: TRBJ2-2; d_call: TRBD1; cdr3_aa: CASRPTGFDTGELFF; cdr3_nt: TGTGCCAGCAGACCGACAGGGTTCGACACCGGGGAGCTGTTTTTT
clone_size: -; v_call: TRBV4-1; j_call: TRBJ2-1; d_call: -; cdr3_aa: CASSQVNEQFF; cdr3_nt: TGCGCCAGCAGCCAAGTCAATGAGCAGTTCTTC
clone_size: -; v_call: TRBV29-1; j_call: TRBJ2-7; d_call: TRBD2; cdr3_aa: CSVEASGGASSYEQYF; cdr3_nt: TGCAGCGTTGAAGCTAGCGGGGGTGCTAGCTCCTACGAGCAGTACTTC
clone_size: -; v_call: TRBV7-9; j_call: TRBJ2-7; d_call: -; cdr3_aa: CASDASGEQYF; cdr3_nt: TGTGCCAGCGACGCATCGGGCGAGCAGTACTTC
clone_size: -; v_call: TRBV15; j_call: TRBJ2-2; d_call: TRBD2; cdr3_aa: CATSNPSGGALPGELFF; cdr3_nt: TGTGCCACCAGCAACCCTAGCGGGGGGGCCCTCCCCGGGGAGCTGTTTTTT
clone_size: -; v_call: TRBV28; j_call: TRBJ1-1; d_call: -; cdr3_aa: CASSPLLENTEAFF; cdr3_nt: TGTGCCAGCAGTCCGTTACTCGAGAACACTGAAGCTTTCTTT
clone_size: -; v_call: TRBV5-1; j_call: TRBJ2-7; d_call: -; cdr3_aa: CASSLAGSYEQYF; cdr3_nt: TGTGCCAGCAGCTTGGCCGGCTCCTACGAGCAGTACTTC
clone_size: -; v_call: TRBV29-1; j_call: TRBJ1-2; d_call: -; cdr3_aa: CSVHPAAVGYTF; cdr3_nt: TGCAGCGTCCACCCAGCGGCGGTAGGCTACACCTTC
clone_size: -; v_call: TRBV5-1; j_call: TRBJ2-7; d_call: -; cdr3_aa: CASSLAPTGGFYEQYF; cdr3_nt: TGCGCCAGCAGCTTGGCACCAACCGGGGGCTTCTACGAGCAGTACTTC
clone_size: -; v_call: TRBV12-3/TRBV12-4; j_call: TRBJ2-2; d_call: -; cdr3_aa: CASSPEPHGTGELFF; cdr3_nt: TGTGCCAGCAGCCCCGAGCCCCATGGGACCGGGGAGCTGTTTTTT
clone_size: once; v_call: TRBV5-4; j_call: TRBJ2-1; d_call: -; cdr3_aa: CASSSTPSEQFF; cdr3_nt: TGTGCCAGCAGCTCCACTCCTAGCGAGCAGTTCTTC
clone_size: once; v_call: TRBV11-2; j_call: TRBJ2-2; d_call: -; cdr3_aa: CASSPFGELFF; cdr3_nt: TGTGCCAGCAGCCCCTTCGGGGAGCTGTTTTTT
clone_size: -; v_call: TRBV6-1; j_call: TRBJ2-7; d_call: -; cdr3_aa: CATTRGNYEQYF; cdr3_nt: TGTGCCACCACCAGGGGCAATTACGAGCAGTACTTC
clone_size: -; v_call: TRBV29-1; j_call: TRBJ2-7; d_call: TRBD2; cdr3_aa: CSVERGGRNEQYF; cdr3_nt: TGCAGCGTTGAGCGGGGGGGCAGGAACGAGCAGTACTTC
clone_size: -; v_call: TRBV20-1; j_call: TRBJ2-2; d_call: -; cdr3_aa: CSASTEFTGELFF; cdr3_nt: TGCAGTGCGAGCACGGAGTTCACCGGGGAGCTGTTTTTT
clone_size: -; v_call: TRBV7-2; j_call: TRBJ1-1; d_call: -; cdr3_aa: CASRQTGNTEAFF; cdr3_nt: TGTGCCAGCAGACAAACAGGGAACACTGAAGCTTTCTTT
clone_size: -; v_call: TRBV13; j_call: TRBJ2-1; d_call: -; cdr3_aa: CASSSIGLGVHEQFF; cdr3_nt: TGTGCCAGCAGCTCTATAGGATTAGGTGTGCATGAGCAGTTCTTC
clone_size: -; v_call: TRBV2; j_call: TRBJ2-7; d_call: -; cdr3_aa: CASMTGPSYEQYF; cdr3_nt: TGTGCCAGCATGACAGGACCATCCTACGAGCAGTACTTC
clone_size: -; v_call: TRBV28; j_call: TRBJ2-5; d_call: TRBD1; cdr3_aa: CASSFLTGFGIQETQYF; cdr3_nt: TGTGCCAGCAGTTTCTTGACAGGGTTTGGGATCCAAGAGACCCAGTACTTC
clone_size: -; v_call: TRBV5-6; j_call: TRBJ2-3; d_call: -; cdr3_aa: CASSSLFTEVRADTQYF; cdr3_nt: TGTGCCAGCAGCTCGTTATTTACAGAGGTTCGAGCAGATACGCAGTATTTT
clone_size: -; v_call: TRBV29-1; j_call: TRBJ2-2; d_call: -; cdr3_aa: CSAERGASGARTGELFF; cdr3_nt: TGCAGCGCCGAACGCGGGGCTTCGGGAGCAAGGACCGGGGAGCTGTTTTTT
clone_size: -; v_call: TRBV3-1; j_call: TRBJ1-3; d_call: -; cdr3_aa: CASSQGNDTWTRNTIYF; cdr3_nt: TGTGCCAGCAGCCAAGGTAACGACACCTGGACGAGAAACACCATATATTTT
clone_size: -; v_call: TRBV20-1; j_call: TRBJ2-1; d_call: -; cdr3_aa: CSAIPAETYNEQFF; cdr3_nt: TGCAGTGCTATTCCAGCGGAGACCTACAATGAGCAGTTCTTC
clone_size: -; v_call: TRBV20-1; j_call: TRBJ2-7; d_call: -; cdr3_aa: CSATSGQEIVRPYEQYF; cdr3_nt: TGCAGTGCTACTTCCGGGCAGGAAATTGTGCGGCCCTACGAGCAGTACTTC
clone_size: -; v_call: TRBV9; j_call: TRBJ2-1; d_call: TRBD2; cdr3_aa: CASSVGLAGRAEQFF; cdr3_nt: TGTGCCAGCAGCGTAGGACTAGCGGGCAGAGCTGAGCAGTTCTTC
clone_size: -; v_call: TRBV5-1; j_call: TRBJ2-7; d_call: -; cdr3_aa: CASSLDRQGTYEQYF; cdr3_nt: TGCGCCAGCAGCTTGGACAGGCAGGGGACCTACGAGCAGTACTTC
clone_size: -; v_call: TRBV4-1; j_call: TRBJ2-3; d_call: -; cdr3_aa: CASSPAPGSTDTQYF; cdr3_nt: TGCGCCAGCAGCCCCGCCCCCGGGAGCACAGATACGCAGTATTTT
clone_size: once; v_call: TRBV29-1; j_call: TRBJ2-2; d_call: -; cdr3_aa: CSVVARTGELFF; cdr3_nt: TGCAGCGTTGTGGCTAGGACCGGGGAGCTGTTTTTT
clone_size: -; v_call: TRBV29-1; j_call: TRBJ2-7; d_call: TRBD1; cdr3_aa: CSAAGQGYEQYF; cdr3_nt: TGCAGCGCCGCGGGACAGGGGTACGAGCAGTACTTC
clone_size: -; v_call: TRBV20-1; j_call: TRBJ2-1; d_call: TRBD1; cdr3_aa: CSAFRTGGAAYNEQFF; cdr3_nt: TGCAGTGCTTTTCGAACAGGGGGCGCAGCCTACAATGAGCAGTTCTTC
clone_size: -; v_call: TRBV9; j_call: TRBJ1-1; d_call: -; cdr3_aa: CASSSGTPSNTEAFF; cdr3_nt: TGTGCCAGCAGCTCCGGGACACCATCGAACACTGAAGCTTTCTTT
clone_size: -; v_call: TRBV9; j_call: TRBJ2-6; d_call: TRBD1; cdr3_aa: CASRGDRSGANVLTF; cdr3_nt: TGTGCCAGCAGGGGGGACAGGTCTGGGGCCAACGTCCTGACTTTC
clone_size: -; v_call: TRBV7-8; j_call: TRBJ2-5; d_call: -; cdr3_aa: CASSLLQETQYF; cdr3_nt: TGTGCCAGCAGCCTCCTCCAAGAGACCCAGTACTTC
clone_size: -; v_call: TRBV4-1; j_call: TRBJ2-6; d_call: -; cdr3_aa: CASSQGSTWHRGYGANVLTF; cdr3_nt: TGCGCCAGCAGTCAAGGGTCCACATGGCATCGGGGATATGGGGCCAACGTCCTGACTTTC
clone_size: -; v_call: TRBV20-1; j_call: TRBJ2-3; d_call: TRBD2; cdr3_aa: CSAWTRERTDTQYF; cdr3_nt: TGCAGTGCTTGGACTAGGGAGCGCACAGATACGCAGTATTTT